The next 8 T cell receptor beta chains were all read from a single sample in a study of shared clonotypes between healthy human individuals. The table came from immunoSEQ multiplex PCR; TCRdb's copy has only in-frame clones and leaves some out. The repertoire holds about 2.4 million clones, with roughly 93% as singletons. Sequenced sample: naive CD4+ T cells from PBMCs. The subset denotes: CD45RA+ positively selected. These receptors were obtained from a man aged 18 to 30 in good health. Some clones in this sample may be carry-over from other donors' samples.

The V call is TRBV7-2, the J call TRBJ2-6; tentatively, D is TRBD1 (5 bases). The length of the CDR3 is 16 residues. Trimming stripped 3 bases from V and 1 base from J, with 10 bases between. Germline CDR1 is SGHTA and CDR2 is FQGNSA. The CDR3 region has the DNA TGTGCCAGCAGCTTGGATTCAGGGTCTGGGGCCAACGTCCTGACTTTC. This codes for CASSLDSGSGANVLTF.

The genes are TRBV28 and TRBJ2-5; no reliable D call. The germline gives CDR1 MDHEN, CDR2 SYDVKM. The CDR3 is 14 residues long. V was pared by 4 bases and J by 3 bases, with 12 bases between. The CDR3 sequence is CASSSRSPKETQYF. For the CDR3, the DNA is TGTGCCAGCAGTTCTCGGAGTCCCAAAGAGACCCAGTACTTC.

The V gene is TRBV2, the J gene TRBJ2-7; perhaps TRBD2 as D (6 bases). V shed 7 bases and J shed 10 bases, with 20 bases lying between them. CDR1 is SNHLY, CDR2 FYNNEI, per germline. This CDR3 region has 13 residues. CDR3 protein: CASNRRESILQYF. The CDR3 DNA is TGTGCCAGCAATAGGAGGGAGTCTATCCTTCAGTACTTC.

The chain couples TRBV29-1 to TRBJ2-4; D not certain. V was cut by 4 bases and J by 5 bases, with 9 bases left in between. Looked up from germline, CDR1 is SQVTM and CDR2 is ANQGSEA. The length of the CDR3 is 12 residues. The CDR3 protein is CSVVVWENIQYF. For the CDR3, the DNA is TGCAGCGTTGTTGTATGGGAAAACATTCAGTACTTC. The whole variable domain, filled in from reference TRBV29-1 and TRBJ2-4, reads SAVISQKPSRDICQRGTSLTIQCQVDSQVTMMFWYRQQPGQSLTLIATANQGSEATYESGFVIDKFPISRPNLTFSTLTVSNMSPEDSSIYLCSVVVWENIQYFGAGTRLSVL.

A remark on this clone: At the DNA level, this CDR3 is encoded by other sequences in the same sample as well. The DNA for the CDR3 is TGCAGCGTTTTACAGGGGAACAATCAGCCCCAGCATTTT. Protein: CSVLQGNNQPQHF. This chain uses TRBV29-1 with TRBJ1-5, with 7 bases that match TRBD1. V lost 5 bases and J lost 3; bases outside the gene matches: 4. The CDR3 extends over 13 amino acids. Germline assignment: CDR1 SQVTM and CDR2 ANQGSEA.

The chain combines TRBV5-1 with TRBJ2-1; the match to TRBD2 covers 10 bases. The ends lost 3 bases at V and 10 bases at J; junction bases unmatched: 7. The CDR3 extends over 14 amino acids. Germline values: CDR1 SGHRS, CDR2 YFSETQ. The CDR3 DNA follows: TGCGCCAGCAGCTCCCTCACTAGCGGGATCGAGCAGTTCTTC. The encoded protein is CASSSLTSGIEQFF.

This clone occurred once. The V and J genes are TRBV5-1 and TRBJ1-3; D remains ambiguous. This CDR3 region has 14 residues. With 4 bases removed from V and 4 bases from J, the gap between germline ends came to 12 bases. Germline V gene lookup returns CDR1 SGHRS and CDR2 YFSETQ. CDR3 DNA: TGCGCCAGCAGCCCGGCTGCAGCAGGAAACACCATATATTTT. Translation gives CASSPAAAGNTIYF.

This rearrangement joins TRBV7-2 to TRBJ2-5; TRBD2 aligns across 11 bases. The assigned J gene may be wrong: the sequence end matches TRBJ2-7 better. The CDR3 loop spans 18 amino acids. In germline, CDR1 is SGHTA, CDR2 FQGNSA. In DNA form, the CDR3 reads TGTGCCAGCAGCTTAGCGCCTTTTGGGCTAGCGGGAGGTTCCGAGCAGTACTTC. This translates into CASSLAPFGLAGGSEQYF.